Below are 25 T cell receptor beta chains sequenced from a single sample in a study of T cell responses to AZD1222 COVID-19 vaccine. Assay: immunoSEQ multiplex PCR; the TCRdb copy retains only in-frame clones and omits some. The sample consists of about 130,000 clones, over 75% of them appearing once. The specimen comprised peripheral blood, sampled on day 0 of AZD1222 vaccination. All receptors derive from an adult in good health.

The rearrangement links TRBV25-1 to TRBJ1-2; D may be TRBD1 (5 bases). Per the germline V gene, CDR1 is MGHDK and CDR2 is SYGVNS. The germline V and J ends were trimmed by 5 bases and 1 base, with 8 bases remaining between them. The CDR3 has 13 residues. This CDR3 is CASSLQGNYGYTF. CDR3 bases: TGTGCCAGCAGTCTTCAGGGTAACTATGGCTACACCTTC.

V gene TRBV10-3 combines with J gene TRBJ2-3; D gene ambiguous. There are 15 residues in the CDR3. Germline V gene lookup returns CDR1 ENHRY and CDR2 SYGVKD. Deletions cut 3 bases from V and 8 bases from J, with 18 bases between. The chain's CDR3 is CAISDNTPGEFTQYF. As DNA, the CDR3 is TGTGCCATCAGTGACAACACCCCTGGCGAGTTTACGCAGTATTTT.

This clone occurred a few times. The CDR3 protein is CASKSDRRVDTQYF. CDR3 DNA sequence: TGTGCCAGCAAATCGGACAGGAGAGTAGATACGCAGTATTTT. The chain couples TRBV7-9 to TRBJ2-3, with 7 bases that match TRBD1. The germline gives CDR1 SEHNR, CDR2 FQNEAQ (reference sequence). This CDR3 has 14 residues. J gave up 5 bases and V 7 bases, and 9 bases lay outside the gene matches.

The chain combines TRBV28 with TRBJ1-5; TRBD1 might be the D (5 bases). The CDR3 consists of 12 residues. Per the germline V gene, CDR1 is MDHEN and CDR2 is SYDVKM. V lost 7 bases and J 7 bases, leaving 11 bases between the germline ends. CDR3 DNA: TGTGCCAGCACCCCCCCAGGGCAGCCCCAGCATTTT. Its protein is CASTPPGQPQHF.

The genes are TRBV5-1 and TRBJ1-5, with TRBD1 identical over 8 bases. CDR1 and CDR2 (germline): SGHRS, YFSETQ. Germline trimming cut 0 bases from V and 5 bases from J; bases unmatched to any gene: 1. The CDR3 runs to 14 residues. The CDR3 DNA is TGCGCCAGCAGCTTGGCAGGGGGCGATCAGCCCCAGCATTTT. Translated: CASSLAGGDQPQHF.

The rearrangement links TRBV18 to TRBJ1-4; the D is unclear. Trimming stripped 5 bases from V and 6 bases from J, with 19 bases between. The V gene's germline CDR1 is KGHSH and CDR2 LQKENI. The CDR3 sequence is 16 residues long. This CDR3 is CASSINSGSTYEKLFF. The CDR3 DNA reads TGTGCCAGCTCAATTAATTCGGGGAGCACCTATGAAAAACTGTTTTTT. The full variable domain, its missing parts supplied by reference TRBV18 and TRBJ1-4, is NAGVMQNPRHLVRRRGQEARLRCSPMKGHSHVYWYRQLPEEGLKFMVYLQKENIIDESGMPKERFSAEFPKEGPSILRIQQVVRGDSAAYFCASSINSGSTYEKLFFGSGTQLSVL.

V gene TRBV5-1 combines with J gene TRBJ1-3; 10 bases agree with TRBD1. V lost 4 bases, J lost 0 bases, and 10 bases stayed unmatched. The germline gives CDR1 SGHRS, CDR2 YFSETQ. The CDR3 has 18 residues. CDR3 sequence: CASSPVPGQGNSGNTIYF. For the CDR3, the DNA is TGCGCCAGCAGCCCGGTCCCGGGACAGGGGAACTCTGGAAACACCATATATTTT.

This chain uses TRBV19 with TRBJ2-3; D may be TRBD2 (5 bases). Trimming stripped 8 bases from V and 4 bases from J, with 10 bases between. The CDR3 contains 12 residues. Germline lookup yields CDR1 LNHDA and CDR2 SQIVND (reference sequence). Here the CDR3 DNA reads TGTGCCAGTGGTGAGGGCGCAGATACGCAGTATTTT. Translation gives CASGEGADTQYF.

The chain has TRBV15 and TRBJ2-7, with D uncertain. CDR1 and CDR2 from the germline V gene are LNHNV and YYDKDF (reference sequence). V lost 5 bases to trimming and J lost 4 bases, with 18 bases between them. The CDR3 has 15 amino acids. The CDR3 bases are TGTGCCACCAGCCGCCGAGAAAGAAGTGGGTACGAGCAGTACTTC. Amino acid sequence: CATSRRERSGYEQYF.

CDR3 sequence (DNA): TGCGCCAGCAGCCAAGAGCAGGGGGCCGGGGAGCTGTTTTTT. Amino acid sequence: CASSQEQGAGELFF. The chain recombines TRBV4-3 with TRBJ2-2; 7 nucleotides match TRBD1. Per the germline V gene, CDR1 is LGHNA and CDR2 is YSLEER. This CDR3 spans 14 amino acids. V shed 0 bases, J shed 6 bases, and the junction held 1 base outside the gene matches.

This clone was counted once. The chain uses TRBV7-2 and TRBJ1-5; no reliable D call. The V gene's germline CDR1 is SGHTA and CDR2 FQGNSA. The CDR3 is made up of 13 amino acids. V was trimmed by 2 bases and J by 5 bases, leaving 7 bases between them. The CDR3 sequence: CASSLTEDQPQHF. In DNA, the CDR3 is TGTGCCAGCAGCTTAACCGAAGATCAGCCCCAGCATTTT.

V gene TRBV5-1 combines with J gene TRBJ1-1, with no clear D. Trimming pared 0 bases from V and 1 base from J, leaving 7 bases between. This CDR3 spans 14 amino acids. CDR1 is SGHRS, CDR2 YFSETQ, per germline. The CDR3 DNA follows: TGCGCCAGCAGCTTGGGCCTGGGGAACACTGAAGCTTTCTTT. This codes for CASSLGLGNTEAFF.

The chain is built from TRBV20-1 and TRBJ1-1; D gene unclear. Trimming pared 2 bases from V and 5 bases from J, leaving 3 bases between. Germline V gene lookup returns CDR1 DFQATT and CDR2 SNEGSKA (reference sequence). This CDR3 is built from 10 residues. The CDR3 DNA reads TGCAGTGCTAGACATACTGAAGCTTTCTTT. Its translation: CSARHTEAFF.

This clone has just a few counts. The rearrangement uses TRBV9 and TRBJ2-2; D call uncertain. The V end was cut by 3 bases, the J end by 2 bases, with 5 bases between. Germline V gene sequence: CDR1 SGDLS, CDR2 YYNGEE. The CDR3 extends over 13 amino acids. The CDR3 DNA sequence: TGTGCCAGCAGCGACGGCAACACCGGGGAGCTGTTTTTT. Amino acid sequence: CASSDGNTGELFF.

The CDR3 region is CAISSDRVDNSPLHF. The CDR3 DNA sequence: TGTGCCATCAGTTCGGACAGAGTCGATAATTCACCCCTCCACTTT. This sequence joins TRBV10-3 and TRBJ1-6; tentatively, D is TRBD1 (6 bases). The ends were cut back, 5 bases at V and 5 bases at J, with 13 bases in the middle. Germline V gene sequence: CDR1 ENHRY, CDR2 SYGVKD. The CDR3 has 15 residues.

The CDR3 spells CASSWTGGNQPQHF. In DNA form, the CDR3 reads TGTGCCAGCAGCTGGACAGGAGGCAATCAGCCCCAGCATTTT. V and J are TRBV2 and TRBJ1-5; TRBD1 matches at 7 bases. The germline gives CDR1 SNHLY, CDR2 FYNNEI. V was clipped by 6 bases and J by 2 bases; unmatched bases: 4. The CDR3 is 14 amino acids.

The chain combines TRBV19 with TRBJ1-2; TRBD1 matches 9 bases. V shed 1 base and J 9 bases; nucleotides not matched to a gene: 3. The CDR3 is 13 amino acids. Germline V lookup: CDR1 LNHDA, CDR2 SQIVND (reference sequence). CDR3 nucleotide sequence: TGTGCCAGTAGTATAGCTGGACAGGGGAGCTACACCTTC. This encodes CASSIAGQGSYTF.

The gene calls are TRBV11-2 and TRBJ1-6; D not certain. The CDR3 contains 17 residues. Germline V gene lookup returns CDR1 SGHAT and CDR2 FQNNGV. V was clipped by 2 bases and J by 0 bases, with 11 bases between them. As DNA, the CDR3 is TGTGCCAGCAGCTTATCGAACGGGAACTCCTATAATTCACCCCTCCACTTT. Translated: CASSLSNGNSYNSPLHF.

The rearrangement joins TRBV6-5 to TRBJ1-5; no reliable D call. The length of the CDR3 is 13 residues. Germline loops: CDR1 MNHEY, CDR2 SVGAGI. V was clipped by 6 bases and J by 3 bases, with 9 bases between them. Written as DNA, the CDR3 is TGTGCCAGCAGCCGTACCCCCAATCAGCCCCAGCATTTT. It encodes CASSRTPNQPQHF.

The CDR3 spells CASTGTLTDTQYF. As DNA, the CDR3 is TGTGCCAGCACGGGGACACTTACAGATACGCAGTATTTT. The chain carries TRBV27 and TRBJ2-3; the D gene is possibly TRBD1 (6 bases). CDR1 and CDR2 (germline): MNHEY, SMNVEV (reference sequence). Trimming took 7 bases from V and 3 from J, leaving 11 bases between them. The CDR3 runs 13 residues.

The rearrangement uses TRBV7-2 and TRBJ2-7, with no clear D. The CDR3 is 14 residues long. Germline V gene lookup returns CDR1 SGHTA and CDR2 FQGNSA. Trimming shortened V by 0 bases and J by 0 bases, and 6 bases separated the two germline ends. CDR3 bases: TGTGCCAGCAGCTTAGCCGGCAGCTCCTACGAGCAGTACTTC. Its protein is CASSLAGSSYEQYF. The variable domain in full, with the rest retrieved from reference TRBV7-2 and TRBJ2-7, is GAGVSQSPSNKVTEKGKDVELRCDPISGHTALYWYRQSLGQGLEFLIYFQGNSAPDKSGLPSDRFSAERTGGSVSTLTIQRTQQEDSAVYLCASSLAGSSYEQYFGPGTRLTVT.

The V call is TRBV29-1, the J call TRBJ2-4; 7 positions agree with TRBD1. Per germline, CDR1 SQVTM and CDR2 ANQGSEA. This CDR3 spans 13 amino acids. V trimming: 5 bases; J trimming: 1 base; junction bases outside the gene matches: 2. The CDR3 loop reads CSVTTGAKNIQYF. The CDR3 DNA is TGCAGCGTTACGACAGGGGCCAAAAACATTCAGTACTTC. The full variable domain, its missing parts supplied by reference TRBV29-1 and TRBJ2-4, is SAVISQKPSRDICQRGTSLTIQCQVDSQVTMMFWYRQQPGQSLTLIATANQGSEATYESGFVIDKFPISRPNLTFSTLTVSNMSPEDSSIYLCSVTTGAKNIQYFGAGTRLSVL.

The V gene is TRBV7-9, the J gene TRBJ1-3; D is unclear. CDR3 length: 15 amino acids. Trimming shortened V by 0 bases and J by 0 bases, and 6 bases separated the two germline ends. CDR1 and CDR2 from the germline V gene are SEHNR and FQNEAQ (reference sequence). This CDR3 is CASSLAPFSGNTIYF. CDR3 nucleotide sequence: TGTGCCAGCAGCTTAGCGCCCTTCTCTGGAAACACCATATATTTT. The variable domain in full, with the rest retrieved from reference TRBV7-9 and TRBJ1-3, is DTGVSQNPRHKITKRGQNVTFRCDPISEHNRLYWYRQTLGQGPEFLTYFQNEAQLEKSRLLSDRFSAERPKGSFSTLEIQRTEQGDSAMYLCASSLAPFSGNTIYFGEGSWLTVV.

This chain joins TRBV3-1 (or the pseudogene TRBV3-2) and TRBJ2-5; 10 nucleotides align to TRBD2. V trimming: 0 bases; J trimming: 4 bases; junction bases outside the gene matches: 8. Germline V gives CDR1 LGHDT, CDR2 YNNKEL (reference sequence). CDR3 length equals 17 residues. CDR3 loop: CASSQEILAGERETQYF. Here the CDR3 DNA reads TGTGCCAGCAGCCAAGAGATCCTAGCGGGGGAGAGAGAGACCCAGTACTTC.

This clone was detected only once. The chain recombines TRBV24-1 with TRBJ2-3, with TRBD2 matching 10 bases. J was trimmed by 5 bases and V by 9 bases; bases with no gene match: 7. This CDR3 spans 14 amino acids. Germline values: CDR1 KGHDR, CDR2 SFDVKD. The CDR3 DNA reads TGTGCCACCTCCCCCGGGACTAGCGTAGATACGCAGTATTTT. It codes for CATSPGTSVDTQYF.